The next 25 T cell receptor beta chains were all read from a single sample in a study of CD8+ T cells in alopecia areata. Sequencing used cDNA as its template, made by extracting RNA and reverse transcribing it. Clones were read by immunoSEQ multiplex PCR, and TCRdb kept only the in-frame ones, dropping some. The sample records 140,000 or so clones, approximately 50% being singletons. The sample in question was CD4+ T cells sorted from blood, obtained at week 0. The receptors derive from a human donor with alopecia areata.

Only a few counts were recorded for this clone. One end of the junction is discordant with germline, which a read error may explain. This rearrangement joins TRBV10-3 to TRBJ2-7; TRBD1 aligns across 10 bases. This CDR3 is 11 amino acids long. Germline CDR1 ENHRY, CDR2 SYGVKD. CDR3 in amino acids: CAISDGTGADF. The CDR3 bases are TGTGCCATCAGCGACGGGACAGGGGCGGACTTC.

The V call is TRBV30, the J call TRBJ2-5; 8 bases match TRBD1. The germline CDR1 and CDR2 sequences are GTSNPN and SVGIG (reference sequence). The length of the CDR3 is 13 residues. Trimming cost V 3 bases and J 9 bases; bases outside gene matches: 9. The CDR3 loop reads CAWSADRDMAQYF. The CDR3 coding sequence is TGTGCCTGGAGCGCGGACAGGGACATGGCCCAGTACTTC.

This clone was counted a few times. The CDR3 spells CAWSKGERAIQYF. The DNA for the CDR3 is TGTGCCTGGAGTAAGGGAGAGAGGGCCATTCAGTACTTC. This rearrangement joins TRBV30 to TRBJ2-4, with D possibly being TRBD2 (5 bases). V lost 2 bases and J 9 bases, leaving 14 bases between the germline ends. Per germline, CDR1 GTSNPN and CDR2 SVGIG (reference sequence). The CDR3 is 13 amino acids. Full variable domain (remainder filled in from reference TRBV30 and TRBJ2-4): SQTIHQWPATLVQPVGSPLSLECTVEGTSNPNLYWYRQAAGRGLQLLFYSVGIGQISSEVPQNLSASRPQDRQFILSSKKLLLSDSGFYLCAWSKGERAIQYFGAGTRLSVL.

The chain combines TRBV29-1 with TRBJ1-1, with 10 bases fitting TRBD1. CDR3 length: 14 amino acids. Unmatched junction bases numbered 3, after V lost 5 bases and J lost 0 bases. Germline CDR1 SQVTM, CDR2 ANQGSEA. The CDR3 here is CSVWDRGMNTEAFF. The CDR3 nucleotides read TGCAGCGTTTGGGACAGGGGAATGAACACTGAAGCTTTCTTT.

This clone has more than one count but fewer than ten. This rearrangement joins TRBV7-9 to TRBJ2-2; D gene unclear. The V gene lost 3 bases and the J gene lost 2 bases, with 13 bases spanning the gap. The CDR3 extends over 16 amino acids. The germline V gene has CDR1 SEHNR and CDR2 FQNEAQ (reference sequence). In nucleotides, the CDR3 is TGTGCCAGCAGCTTCTCAGGACCGACTAACACCGGGGAGCTGTTTTTT. It yields the protein CASSFSGPTNTGELFF.

This clone was seen more than once but under ten times. The chain carries TRBV5-1 and TRBJ2-1, with D uncertain. Germline V lookup: CDR1 SGHRS, CDR2 YFSETQ. Trimming stripped 2 bases from V and 10 bases from J, with 7 bases between. The CDR3 totals 11 residues. Here the CDR3 DNA reads TGCGCCAGCAGCTTAAGTTGGGAGCAGTTCTTC. Its translation is CASSLSWEQFF.

This clone was counted between two and nine times. The V call is TRBV29-1, the J call TRBJ1-2; 8 bases align to TRBD1. This CDR3 comprises 16 residues. The V gene's germline CDR1 is SQVTM and CDR2 ANQGSEA. The V gene end was trimmed by 6 bases and the J gene end by 2 bases; junction bases not matched to a gene: 14. In nucleotides, the CDR3 is TGCAGCGTCTCCCAGCCCTCAGGGGGCAGGAACTATGGCTACACCTTC. It encodes CSVSQPSGGRNYGYTF.

J is TRBJ1-2 and V is TRBV2; 9 positions match TRBD1. The V and J ends lost 5 bases and 0 bases, in that order; junction bases with no gene match: 7. The CDR3 is 16 amino acids. Per the germline V gene, CDR1 is SNHLY and CDR2 is FYNNEI. The CDR3 DNA follows: TGTGCCAGCAGTCCGGACAGGGGTAGGGCTAACTATGGCTACACCTTC. Protein: CASSPDRGRANYGYTF.

CDR3 DNA: TGCAGCGCCCGGTTAGAAGAGACCCAGTACTTC. The encoded protein is CSARLEETQYF. The V call is TRBV29-1, the J call TRBJ2-5, with D unclear. The germline gives CDR1 SQVTM, CDR2 ANQGSEA. This CDR3 region has 11 residues. Trimming pared 7 bases from V and 3 bases from J, leaving 9 bases between. Full variable domain (missing parts from reference TRBV29-1 and TRBJ2-5): SAVISQKPSRDICQRGTSLTIQCQVDSQVTMMFWYRQQPGQSLTLIATANQGSEATYESGFVIDKFPISRPNLTFSTLTVSNMSPEDSSIYLCSARLEETQYFGPGTRLLVL.

Concerning this clone itself: Sequence at one end of the junction differs from germline and may be a read error. The J gene is TRBJ2-5, the V gene TRBV5-1; no reliable D call. Looked up from germline, CDR1 is SGHRS and CDR2 is YFSETQ. The CDR3 runs to 12 residues. The CDR3 loop reads CASSANQDTQYF. The DNA for the CDR3 is TGCGCCAGCAGCGCAAACCAAGACACCCAGTACTTC.

The rearrangement joins TRBV6-5 to TRBJ2-7, with 11 bases fitting TRBD2. Germline CDR1 reads MNHEY; CDR2 reads SVGAGI. The CDR3 loop spans 16 amino acids. The ends lost 2 bases at V and 3 bases at J; junction bases unmatched: 6. CDR3 bases: TGTGCCAGCAGTTACCGCCGTAGCGGGAGGGACTACGAGCAGTACTTC. Its protein is CASSYRRSGRDYEQYF.

The chain combines TRBV18 with TRBJ1-1; TRBD1 might be the D (6 bases). The CDR3 covers 15 residues. Germline CDR1 is KGHSH and CDR2 is LQKENI. V dropped 4 bases and J dropped 5 bases, with 17 bases sitting between them. The CDR3: CASSLLDSLKTEAFF. CDR3 DNA sequence: TGTGCCAGCTCACTCCTGGACAGCCTCAAGACTGAAGCTTTCTTT.

V is TRBV11-2 and J is TRBJ2-6; TRBD1 agrees at 7 bases. The V and J ends lost 4 bases and 0 bases, in that order; junction bases with no gene match: 9. The CDR3 spans 18 residues. CDR1 and CDR2 from the germline V gene are SGHAT and FQNNGV. The chain's CDR3 is CASSSWDSPNSGANVLTF. The CDR3 DNA is TGTGCCAGCAGCTCGTGGGACAGTCCTAACTCTGGGGCCAACGTCCTGACTTTC.

This chain links TRBV25-1 with TRBJ2-3; D uncertain. There are 11 residues in the CDR3. The ends were cut back, 6 bases at V and 2 bases at J, with 3 bases in the middle. CDR1 MGHDK and CDR2 SYGVNS come from the germline V gene. The DNA for the CDR3 is TGTGCCAGCAGCGTCACAGATACGCAGTATTTT. It codes for CASSVTDTQYF. The whole variable domain, remainder taken from reference TRBV25-1 and TRBJ2-3, is EADIYQTPRYLVIGTGKKITLECSQTMGHDKMYWYQQDPGMELHLIHYSYGVNSTEKGDLSSESTVSRIRTEHFPLTLESARPSHTSQYLCASSVTDTQYFGPGTRLTVL.

The rearrangement uses TRBV30 and TRBJ2-2; D unresolved. The germline V gene has CDR1 GTSNPN and CDR2 SVGIG (reference sequence). This CDR3 is 13 amino acids long. Deletions cut 0 bases from V and 1 base from J, with 3 bases between. CDR3 sequence reads: CAWSVGNTGELFF. The CDR3 nucleotides read TGTGCCTGGAGTGTAGGGAACACCGGGGAGCTGTTTTTT. The entire variable domain, with the rest obtained from reference TRBV30 and TRBJ2-2, is as follows: SQTIHQWPATLVQPVGSPLSLECTVEGTSNPNLYWYRQAAGRGLQLLFYSVGIGQISSEVPQNLSASRPQDRQFILSSKKLLLSDSGFYLCAWSVGNTGELFFGEGSRLTVL.

This sequence joins TRBV14 and TRBJ1-5; D not resolved. The germline V and J ends were trimmed by 1 base and 6 bases, with 7 bases remaining between them. Looked up from germline, CDR1 is SGHDN and CDR2 is FVKESK. The CDR3 runs 13 residues. The CDR3 nucleotides read TGTGCCAGCAGCCAAGGACCCCTTCAGCCCCAGCATTTT. It encodes CASSQGPLQPQHF. Full variable domain (rest looked up from reference TRBV14 and TRBJ1-5): EAGVTQFPSHSVIEKGQTVTLRCDPISGHDNLYWYRRVMGKEIKFLLHFVKESKQDESGMPNNRFLAERTGGTYSTLKVQPAELEDSGVYFCASSQGPLQPQHFGDGTRLSIL.

V usage is TRBV5-1 and J usage is TRBJ2-5; the D call may be TRBD1 or TRBD2 (6 bases each). The CDR3 loop spans 15 amino acids. Between the trimmed V and J ends, which lost 1 base and 5 bases, there was a span of 15 bases. Germline loops: CDR1 SGHRS, CDR2 YFSETQ. The CDR3 coding sequence is TGCGCCAGCAGCTTGAGGTCACAGGGAGGTGAGACCCAGTACTTC. Amino acids: CASSLRSQGGETQYF.

This clone has just a few counts. V usage is TRBV5-1 and J usage is TRBJ2-6; D is possibly TRBD1 (6 bases). V lost 4 bases to trimming and J lost 4 bases, with 21 bases between them. The CDR3 is 18 residues long. Germline assignment: CDR1 SGHRS and CDR2 YFSETQ. The CDR3 nucleotides read TGCGCCAGCAGCCCCTTTGTGACAGGCACCGTGGGGGCCAACGTCCTGACTTTC. This translates into CASSPFVTGTVGANVLTF.

In this sample, this clone turned up a few times. The chain recombines TRBV29-1 with TRBJ1-3; D not certain. The ends were cut back, 6 bases at V and 3 bases at J, with 6 bases in the middle. The germline gives CDR1 SQVTM, CDR2 ANQGSEA. There are 11 residues in the CDR3. CDR3 nucleotide sequence: TGCAGCGTCAGCGGTGGAAACACCATATATTTT. Protein: CSVSGGNTIYF.

The genes are TRBV25-1 and TRBJ2-3; TRBD1 aligns across 8 bases. Germline V gene sequence: CDR1 MGHDK, CDR2 SYGVNS. Unmatched junction bases numbered 7, after V lost 3 bases and J lost 2 bases. The CDR3 has 16 amino acids. CDR3 residues: CASSDGGTGHTDTQYF. The CDR3 DNA reads TGTGCCAGCAGTGATGGTGGGACAGGACACACAGATACGCAGTATTTT.

V is TRBV7-2 and J is TRBJ2-7; D tentatively fits TRBD1 or TRBD2 (5 bases each). Germline-derived CDR1 and CDR2 are SGHTA and FQGNSA. Trimming removed 5 bases at V and 6 bases at J, with 20 bases between. This CDR3 spans 15 amino acids. The CDR3 loop reads CASSPPGARVGEQYF. The CDR3 nucleotides read TGTGCCAGCAGCCCCCCCGGGGCGCGTGTCGGCGAGCAGTACTTC.

J is TRBJ2-7 and V is TRBV10-3; D remains unclear. The germline V gene has CDR1 ENHRY and CDR2 SYGVKD. The CDR3 sequence is 12 residues long. Trimming cost V 0 bases and J 0 bases, with 0 bases left between them. The CDR3 bases are TGTGCCATCAGTGAGTCCTCCTACGAGCAGTACTTC. Protein product: CAISESSYEQYF.

The V gene is TRBV30, the J gene TRBJ2-5; 7 bases map to TRBD2. CDR1 and CDR2 (germline): GTSNPN, SVGIG (reference sequence). The CDR3 covers 14 residues. The J segment lost 4 bases and the V segment lost 3 bases, leaving 8 bases of the junction unmatched. The CDR3: CAWRPSGAGETQYF. The CDR3 nucleotides read TGTGCCTGGAGGCCCAGCGGGGCGGGAGAGACCCAGTACTTC. The entire variable domain, with the rest obtained from reference TRBV30 and TRBJ2-5, is as follows: SQTIHQWPATLVQPVGSPLSLECTVEGTSNPNLYWYRQAAGRGLQLLFYSVGIGQISSEVPQNLSASRPQDRQFILSSKKLLLSDSGFYLCAWRPSGAGETQYFGPGTRLLVL.

The chain links TRBV6-5 to TRBJ2-7, with D possibly TRBD2 on 6 matching bases. Germline V lookup: CDR1 MNHEY, CDR2 SVGAGI. CDR3 length: 14 amino acids. V lost 5 bases and J lost 1, with 12 bases in between. Written as DNA, the CDR3 is TGTGCCAGCAGTCAGTCTGGGGGGTCCTACGAGCAGTACTTC. Protein product: CASSQSGGSYEQYF.

The chain uses TRBV2 and TRBJ2-1; TRBD2 matches 11 bases. The V gene end was trimmed by 4 bases and the J gene end by 3 bases; junction bases not matched to a gene: 5. The CDR3 contains 16 residues. The germline V gene has CDR1 SNHLY and CDR2 FYNNEI. The CDR3 region is CASSADGTSGYNEQFF. The CDR3 region has the DNA TGTGCCAGCAGTGCCGATGGGACTAGCGGCTACAATGAGCAGTTCTTC.